This T cell receptor beta chain was recovered during a study of blood T cell repertoires in COVID-19 (dated by TCRdb to the early 2020s). Notes on the research overall: The collaborator samples originated in the United States, Italy and Spain and spanned the acute and convalescent phases of COVID-19. The material from the prospective study consisted of cDNA or gDNA derived from T cells, B-cell-depleted T cells, or PBMCs. Deeply sampled blood TCRbeta repertoires from subjects exposed to, actively infected with, or recovered from COVID-19 were included in the dataset. A freely available public database, intended as a resource for researchers studying the immune response to SARS-CoV-2, is where the repertoires were released. The samples were drawn from two sources: the first 160 participants of the ongoing ImmuneRACE study, and 1,254 subjects contributed by 6 global collaborators. A de-identified subject ID, COVID-19 status, age in years and sex were almost always included in the sample metadata. Where available, HLA class I and class II types were obtained from metadata supplied by the sample provider rather than from assay-based typing.

The immunoSEQ Assay, a bias-controlled multiplex PCR, was used to amplify TCRbeta CDR3 regions from genomic DNA. The study's processing was this. Within the assay, amplification of reference gene primers was used to estimate how many nucleated cells each sample contained. To quantify the absolute abundance of each unique TCRbeta CDR3 rearrangement, sequence reads were collapsed and filtered. For each sample, productive Simpson clonality was calculated by taking the square root of Simpson's diversity index across productive rearrangements. What TCRdb holds here is the immuneACCESS table cut down to in-frame rearrangements. Part of the clones is not present; checked against another copy, under half of the missing clones reflect an unresolved V gene, and the others are unexplained. V and J calls and clone size follow that table, whereas D and trimming were derived from the DNA. Counted in this sample were approximately 170,000 clones; approximately 85% of them appeared once. Clones ranked in the top ten supply 5.5% to 8% of the sample.

Results the study describes overall, beyond this receptor: The quantity of clinical and demographic metadata differed by source and by participant and was supplied without curation.

The germline V gene (reference sequence) provides CDR1 SGHKS and CDR2 YYEKEE. V is shortened by 2 bases, J by 6 bases, and the region joining them spans 14 bases. The CDR3 contains 15 residues, cysteine and phenylalanine counted. Of the read, only the CDR3 DNA is kept; its 45 bases are in frame from base 1. A few counts support this clone. There is no known antigen for this receptor. The sample holds no much larger clone one base away, and base qualities are not on file. At one collaborating source in Seattle, patients were enrolled during active infection and were followed longitudinally through the course of disease. Each collaborating institution followed its own protocols to collect whole blood in K2EDTA tubes. For TCRbeta analysis, collaborator samples were shipped as frozen whole blood, as isolated PBMCs, or as DNA extracted from either sample type.

The source material was peripheral blood. This TCR came from a man older than 75 with COVID-19, enrolled during active disease. The chain employs TRBV5-5 and TRBJ2-2; D gene: possibly TRBD1, on 6 matching bases. The CDR3 has the sequence CASSFGGGRAGELFF. In nucleotides, the sequence is TGTGCCAGCAGCTTTGGTGGGGGCCGCGCCGGGGAGCTGTTTTTT.